The clone carrying this T cell receptor (beta chain) was seen only a few times. The target antigen is unknown. This entry is derived from a study of T cells in Graves' hyperthyroidism and ophthalmopathy. Study in general: Any treatment followed the collection of peripheral blood at initial diagnosis. Study-wide findings and caveats: Patients with ophthalmopathy were separated from those with stable hyperthyroidism by a 13 V-J model.

Hyperthyroidism in the patients, aged 18 to 65, was newly diagnosed and under 2 months in duration. The CDR3 has 14 residues. The V end was cut by 8 bases, the J end by 2 bases, with 14 bases between. Per the germline V gene, CDR1 is SEHNR and CDR2 is FQNEAQ (reference sequence). Amplified regions were TCR beta CDR3 sequences from RNA transcripts. First-round RT-PCR targeting the TCR CDR3 was performed with the HTBI primer set. TCRdb reanalysed the multiplex PCR reads using MiXCR and keeps one entry per CDR3 protein. The sample shows 150,000 or so distinct CDR3 sequences, around 21% of them seen only once.

This receptor was taken from a woman aged 45-59 years with Graves' hyperthyroidism that later progressed to Graves' ophthalmopathy. The sequencing sample was made of blood. The chain combines TRBV7-9 with TRBJ2-3, with D perhaps matching TRBD1 (6 bases). Here the CDR3 DNA reads TGTGCCAGCGTTGGGGGCAACTACACAGATACGCAGTATTTT. Its translation is CASVGGNYTDTQYF.